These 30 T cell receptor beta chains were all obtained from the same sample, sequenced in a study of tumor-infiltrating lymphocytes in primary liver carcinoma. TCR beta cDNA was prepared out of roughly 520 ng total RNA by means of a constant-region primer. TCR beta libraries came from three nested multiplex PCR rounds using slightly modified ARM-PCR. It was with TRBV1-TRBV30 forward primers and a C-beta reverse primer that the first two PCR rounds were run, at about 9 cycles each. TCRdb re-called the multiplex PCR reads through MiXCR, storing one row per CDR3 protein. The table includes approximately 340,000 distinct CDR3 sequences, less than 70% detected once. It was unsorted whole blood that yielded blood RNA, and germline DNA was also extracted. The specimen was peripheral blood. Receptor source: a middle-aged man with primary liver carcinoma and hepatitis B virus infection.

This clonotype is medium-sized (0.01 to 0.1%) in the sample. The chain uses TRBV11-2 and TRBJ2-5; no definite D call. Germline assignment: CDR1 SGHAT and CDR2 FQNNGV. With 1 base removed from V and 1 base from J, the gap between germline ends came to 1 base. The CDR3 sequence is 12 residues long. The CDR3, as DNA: TGTGCCAGCAGCTTAGGCCAAGAGACCCAGTACTTC. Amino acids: CASSLGQETQYF.

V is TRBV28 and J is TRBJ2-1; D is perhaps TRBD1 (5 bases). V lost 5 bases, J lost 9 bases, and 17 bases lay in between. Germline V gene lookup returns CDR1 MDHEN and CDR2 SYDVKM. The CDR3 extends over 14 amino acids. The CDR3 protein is CASSVLGWGSEQFF. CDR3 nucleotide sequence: TGTGCCAGCAGTGTCTTGGGGTGGGGCAGTGAGCAGTTCTTC. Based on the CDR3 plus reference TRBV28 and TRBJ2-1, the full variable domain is DVKVTQSSRYLVKRTGEKVFLECVQDMDHENMFWYRQDPGLGLRLIYFSYDVKMKEKGDIPEGYSVSREKKERFSLILESASTNQTSMYLCASSVLGWGSEQFFGPGTRLTVL.

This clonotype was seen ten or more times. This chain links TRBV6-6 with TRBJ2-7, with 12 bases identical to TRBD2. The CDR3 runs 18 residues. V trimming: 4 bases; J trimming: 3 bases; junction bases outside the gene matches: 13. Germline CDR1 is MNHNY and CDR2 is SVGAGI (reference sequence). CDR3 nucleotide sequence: TGTGCCAGCAGTTCCCCAACTAGCGGGAGGTCGGGAGGCTACGAGCAGTACTTC. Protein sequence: CASSSPTSGRSGGYEQYF.

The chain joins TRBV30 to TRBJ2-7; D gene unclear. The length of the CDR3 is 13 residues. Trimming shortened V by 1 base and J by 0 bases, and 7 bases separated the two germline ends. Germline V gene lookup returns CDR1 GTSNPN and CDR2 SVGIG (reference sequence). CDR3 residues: CAWSEASSYEQYF. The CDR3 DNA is TGTGCCTGGAGTGAAGCTAGCTCCTACGAGCAGTACTTC.

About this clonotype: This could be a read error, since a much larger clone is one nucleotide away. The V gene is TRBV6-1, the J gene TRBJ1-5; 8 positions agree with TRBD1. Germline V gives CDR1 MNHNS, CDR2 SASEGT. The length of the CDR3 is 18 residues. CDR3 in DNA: TGTGCCAGCAGTGAAGCGGACAGGGCGCCATATAGCAATGAGCCCCAGCATTTT. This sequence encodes CASSEADRAPYSNEPQHF.

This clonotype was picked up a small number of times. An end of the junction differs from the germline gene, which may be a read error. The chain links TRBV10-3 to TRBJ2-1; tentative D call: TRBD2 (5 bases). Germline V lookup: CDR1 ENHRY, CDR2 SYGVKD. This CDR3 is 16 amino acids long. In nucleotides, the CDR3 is TGTGTCATCAGTGAGTCGAAATCCGGGATAGACAATGAGCAGTTCTTC. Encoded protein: CVISESKSGIDNEQFF.

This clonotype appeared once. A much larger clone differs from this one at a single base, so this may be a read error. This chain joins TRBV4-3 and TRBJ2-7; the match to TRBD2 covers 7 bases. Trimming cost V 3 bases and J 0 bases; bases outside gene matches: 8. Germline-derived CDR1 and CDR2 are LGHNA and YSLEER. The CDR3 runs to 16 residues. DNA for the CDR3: TGCGCCAGCAGCCATGTGCTAACGGGAGGCTCCTACGAGCAGTACTTC. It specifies CASSHVLTGGSYEQYF.

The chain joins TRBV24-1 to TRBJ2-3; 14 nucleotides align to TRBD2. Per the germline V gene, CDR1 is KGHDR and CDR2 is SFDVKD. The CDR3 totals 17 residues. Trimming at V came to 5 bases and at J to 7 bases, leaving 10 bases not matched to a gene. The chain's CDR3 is CATSARPGLAGENTQYF. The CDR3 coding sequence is TGTGCCACCAGTGCTCGGCCGGGACTAGCGGGAGAAAATACGCAGTATTTT.

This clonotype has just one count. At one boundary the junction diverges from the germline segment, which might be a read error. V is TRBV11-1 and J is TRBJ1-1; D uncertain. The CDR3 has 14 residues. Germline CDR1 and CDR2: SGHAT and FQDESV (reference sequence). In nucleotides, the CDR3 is TGTGTCAGCATCTACGGAGGGATTGGTACTGAAGCTTTCTTT. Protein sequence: CVSIYGGIGTEAFF.

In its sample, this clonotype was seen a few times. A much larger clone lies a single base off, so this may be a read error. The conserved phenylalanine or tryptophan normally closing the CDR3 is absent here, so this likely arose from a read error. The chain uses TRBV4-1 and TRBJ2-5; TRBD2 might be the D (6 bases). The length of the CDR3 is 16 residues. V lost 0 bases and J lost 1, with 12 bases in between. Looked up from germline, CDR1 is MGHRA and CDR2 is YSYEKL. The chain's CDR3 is CASSQDGRTGQETQYL. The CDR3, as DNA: TGCGCCAGCAGCCAAGATGGGAGGACGGGCCAAGAGACCCAGTACCTC.

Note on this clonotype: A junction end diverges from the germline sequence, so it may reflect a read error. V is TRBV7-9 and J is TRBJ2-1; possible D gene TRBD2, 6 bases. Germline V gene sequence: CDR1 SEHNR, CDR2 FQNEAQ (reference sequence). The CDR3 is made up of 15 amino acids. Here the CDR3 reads CTSILGGGVYGSEFF. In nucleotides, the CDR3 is TGTACCAGCATTCTTGGAGGCGGGGTCTACGGGTCGGAGTTCTTC.

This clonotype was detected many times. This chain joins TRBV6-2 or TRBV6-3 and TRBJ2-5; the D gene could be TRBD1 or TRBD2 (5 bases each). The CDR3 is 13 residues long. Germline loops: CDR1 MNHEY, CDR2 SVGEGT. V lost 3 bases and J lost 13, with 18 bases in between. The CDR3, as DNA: TGTGCCAGCAGTTATGGTTACGGGACCGATGGGTACTTC. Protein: CASSYGYGTDGYF.

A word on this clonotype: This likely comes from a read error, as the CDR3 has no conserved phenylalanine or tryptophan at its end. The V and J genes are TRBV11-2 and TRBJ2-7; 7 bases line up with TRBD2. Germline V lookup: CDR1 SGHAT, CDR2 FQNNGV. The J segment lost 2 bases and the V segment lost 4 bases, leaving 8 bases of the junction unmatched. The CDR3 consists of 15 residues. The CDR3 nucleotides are TGTGCCAGCAGCTGGCCTAGCGGTGCCGCCTACGAGCAGTACATC. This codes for CASSWPSGAAYEQYI.

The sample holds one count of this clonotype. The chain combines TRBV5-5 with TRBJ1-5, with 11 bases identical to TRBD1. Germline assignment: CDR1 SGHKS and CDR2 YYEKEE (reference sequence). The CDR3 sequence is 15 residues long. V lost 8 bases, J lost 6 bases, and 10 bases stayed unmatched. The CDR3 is CASSRTGGFGQPQHF. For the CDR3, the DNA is TGTGCCAGTAGTCGGACAGGGGGCTTCGGTCAGCCCCAGCATTTT. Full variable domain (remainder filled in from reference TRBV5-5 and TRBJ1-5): DAGVTQSPTHLIKTRGQQVTLRCSPISGHKSVSWYQQVLGQGPQFIFQYYEKEERGRGNFPDRFSARQFPNYSSELNVNALLLGDSALYLCASSRTGGFGQPQHFGDGTRLSIL.

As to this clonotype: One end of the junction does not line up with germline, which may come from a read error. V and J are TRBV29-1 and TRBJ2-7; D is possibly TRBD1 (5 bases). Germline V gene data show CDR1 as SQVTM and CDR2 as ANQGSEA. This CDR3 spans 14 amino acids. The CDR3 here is CSARGHTGPYEQYF. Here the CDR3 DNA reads TGCAGCGCCCGAGGCCATACAGGCCCCTACGAGCAGTACTTT.

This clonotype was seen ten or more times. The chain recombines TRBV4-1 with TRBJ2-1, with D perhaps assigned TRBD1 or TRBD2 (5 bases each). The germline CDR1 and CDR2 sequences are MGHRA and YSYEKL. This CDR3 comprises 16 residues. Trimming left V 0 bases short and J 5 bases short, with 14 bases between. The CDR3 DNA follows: TGCGCCAGCAGCCAAGATGGGACGGTGCCCAACAATGAGCAGTTCTTC. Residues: CASSQDGTVPNNEQFF.

The CDR3 DNA follows: TGTGCCAGCGGCTCTGGACTAACGGGAGGGATCGATGAGCAGTTCTTC. It encodes CASGSGLTGGIDEQFF. The rearrangement links TRBV11-3 to TRBJ2-1; 8 bases are a match to TRBD2. This CDR3 spans 16 amino acids. With 8 bases clipped from V and 8 bases from J, the junction kept 17 bases outside the gene matches. The germline V gene has CDR1 SGHNT and CDR2 YENEEA.

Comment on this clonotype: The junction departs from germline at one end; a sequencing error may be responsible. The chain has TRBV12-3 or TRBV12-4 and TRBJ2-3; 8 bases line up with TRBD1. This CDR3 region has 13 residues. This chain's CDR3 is CARSLTGEHTQYF. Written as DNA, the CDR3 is TGTGCCAGGAGTTTGACAGGGGAACATACGCAGTATTTT.

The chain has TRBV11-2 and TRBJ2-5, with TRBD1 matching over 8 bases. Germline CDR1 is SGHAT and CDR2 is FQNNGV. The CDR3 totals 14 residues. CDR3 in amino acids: CVSSSTGGQETQYF. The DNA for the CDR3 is TGTGTCAGTAGCTCAACAGGGGGGCAAGAGACCCAGTACTTC.

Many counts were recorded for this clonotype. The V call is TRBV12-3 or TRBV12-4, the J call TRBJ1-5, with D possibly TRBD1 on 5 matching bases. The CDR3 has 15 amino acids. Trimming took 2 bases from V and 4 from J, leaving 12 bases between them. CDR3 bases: TGTGCCAGCAGTTTATGGGGGAACGGGAATCAGCCCCAGCATTTT. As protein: CASSLWGNGNQPQHF.

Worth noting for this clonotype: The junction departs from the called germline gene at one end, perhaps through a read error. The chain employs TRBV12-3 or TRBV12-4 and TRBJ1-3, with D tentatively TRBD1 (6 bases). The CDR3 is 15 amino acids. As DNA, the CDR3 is TGTACCAGCAGTTTACAGGGAAGGTCTGGAAACACCATATATTTT. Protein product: CTSSLQGRSGNTIYF.

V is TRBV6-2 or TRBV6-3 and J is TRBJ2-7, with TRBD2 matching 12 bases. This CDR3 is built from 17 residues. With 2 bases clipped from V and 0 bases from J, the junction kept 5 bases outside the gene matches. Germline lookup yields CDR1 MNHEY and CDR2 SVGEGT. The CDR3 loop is CASSYELAGGRSYEQYF. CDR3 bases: TGTGCCAGCAGTTACGAACTAGCGGGAGGCCGCTCCTACGAGCAGTACTTC.

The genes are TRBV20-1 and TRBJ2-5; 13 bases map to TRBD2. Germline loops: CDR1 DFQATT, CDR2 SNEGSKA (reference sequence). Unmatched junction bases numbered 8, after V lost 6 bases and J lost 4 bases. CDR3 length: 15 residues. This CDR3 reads CSATGTSGKAETQYF. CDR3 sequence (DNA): TGCAGTGCGACCGGGACTAGCGGGAAGGCAGAGACCCAGTACTTC.

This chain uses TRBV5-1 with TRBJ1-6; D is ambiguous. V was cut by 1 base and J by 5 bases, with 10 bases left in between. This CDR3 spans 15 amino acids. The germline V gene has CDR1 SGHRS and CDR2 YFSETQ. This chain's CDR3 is CASSLTIGNNSPLHF. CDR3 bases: TGCGCCAGCAGCTTGACTATAGGGAATAATTCACCCCTCCACTTT. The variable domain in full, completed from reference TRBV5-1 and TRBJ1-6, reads KAGVTQTPRYLIKTRGQQVTLSCSPISGHRSVSWYQQTPGQGLQFLFEYFSETQRNKGNFPGRFSGRQFSNSRSEMNVSTLELGDSALYLCASSLTIGNNSPLHFGNGTRLTVT.

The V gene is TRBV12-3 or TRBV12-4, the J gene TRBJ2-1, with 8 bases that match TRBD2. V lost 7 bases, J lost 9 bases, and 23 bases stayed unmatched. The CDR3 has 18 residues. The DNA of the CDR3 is TGTGCCAGCACCCGGGAGGGCCGACTAACGGGACTCCCCGGTGAGCAGTTCTTC. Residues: CASTREGRLTGLPGEQFF.

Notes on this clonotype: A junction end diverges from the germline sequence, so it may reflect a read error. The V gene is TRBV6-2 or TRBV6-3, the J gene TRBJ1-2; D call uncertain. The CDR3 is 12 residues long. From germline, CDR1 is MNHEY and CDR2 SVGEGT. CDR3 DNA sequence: TGTGCCAGCAACGGCCCCAACTATAGCTACACCTTC. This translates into CASNGPNYSYTF.

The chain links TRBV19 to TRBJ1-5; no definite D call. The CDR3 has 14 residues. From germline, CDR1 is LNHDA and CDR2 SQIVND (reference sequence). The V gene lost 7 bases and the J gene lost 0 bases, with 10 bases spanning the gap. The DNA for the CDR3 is TGTGCCAGTACCGTCGCATTTAGCAATCAGCCCCAGCATTTT. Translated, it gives CASTVAFSNQPQHF.

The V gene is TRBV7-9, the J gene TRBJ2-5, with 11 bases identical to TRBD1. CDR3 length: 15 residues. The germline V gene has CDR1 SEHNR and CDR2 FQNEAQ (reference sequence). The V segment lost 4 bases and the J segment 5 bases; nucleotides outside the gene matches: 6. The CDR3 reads CASSSGQGAWETQYF. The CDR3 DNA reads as TGTGCCAGCAGCTCCGGACAGGGGGCCTGGGAGACCCAGTACTTC.

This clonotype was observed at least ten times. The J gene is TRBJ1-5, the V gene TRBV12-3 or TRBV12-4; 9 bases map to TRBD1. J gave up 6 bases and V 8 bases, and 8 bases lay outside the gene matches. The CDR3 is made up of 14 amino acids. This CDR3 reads CASGDGQGFQPQHF. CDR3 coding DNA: TGTGCCAGCGGTGACGGACAGGGGTTTCAGCCCCAGCATTTT.

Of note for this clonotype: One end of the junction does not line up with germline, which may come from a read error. This chain's CDR3 is CASSLAGGGGLFF. The CDR3 DNA sequence: TGTGCCAGCAGCTTGGCGGGCGGCGGGGGGCTGTTTTTT. The gene calls are TRBV5-6 and TRBJ2-2, with 7 bases aligning to TRBD2. Germline V CDR1 and CDR2: SGHDT, YYEEEE. The CDR3 has 13 residues.